There are a few counts of the clone carrying this T cell receptor (beta chain). All participating donors were Caucasian adults from Nashville, Tennessee. V was clipped by 2 bases and J by 5 bases; unmatched bases: 13. The CDR3 runs 17 residues. Per germline, CDR1 SGDLS and CDR2 YYNGEE. The record originates from a study of shared clonotypes between healthy human individuals. Only in-frame clones appear in the TCRdb table, and some are missing; sequencing was by immunoSEQ multiplex PCR. The repertoire holds some 2.4 million clones, 90% to 95% seen once, with 0.35% to 0.45% in the top ten. This chain uses TRBV9 with TRBJ1-1; TRBD1 matches 9 bases. This TCR came from a man aged 18 to 29 in good health. Some clones in this sample may be carry-over from other donors' samples. Sequenced input: naive CD4+ T cells from PBMCs. Subset described: CD45RA+ positively selected. The CDR3 DNA sequence: TGTGCCAGCAGCGTGTTACAGGGGGCGATGATGAGGACTGAAGCTTTCTTT. Translation gives CASSVLQGAMMRTEAFF.